This TCR beta chain came from a study of blood T cell repertoires in COVID-19. Study in general: Sites in the United States, Italy and Spain provided acute and convalescent COVID-19 samples. Sample material is recorded as cDNA or gDNA derived from T cells, B-cell-depleted T cells, or PBMCs.

The V and J ends lost 5 bases and 1 base respectively, with 20 bases between them. This CDR3 has 17 amino acids. Germline assignment: CDR1 LNHDA and CDR2 SQIVND (reference sequence). The authors' processing: Reference gene primer amplification yielded estimated nucleated cell counts. Profiled with immunoSEQ multiplex PCR; TCRdb holds only in-frame clones, not every one. The V and J calls and the clone size are those of that table, but D and trimming were determined from the DNA. The top ten hold roughly 10% of the sample, which has 140,000 or so clones, around 83% seen once. The sequencing input was peripheral blood. The chain carries TRBV19 and TRBJ2-5; tentatively, D is TRBD1 (7 bases). This sequence originates from a man between 60 and 75 years old with active or convalescent COVID-19. This chain's CDR3 is CASSLPGGSEIQETQYF. The DNA for the CDR3 is TGTGCCAGTAGTCTCCCAGGGGGGTCGGAGATCCAAGAGACCCAGTACTTC.